The 2 T cell receptor beta chains presented below share a single source sample, sequenced in a study of technical replicates of blood from a few donors. Some clones are missing from TCRdb's copy, which holds only in-frame ones; the method was immunoSEQ multiplex PCR. There are about 80,000 clones in the sample; around 97% occur only once, and about 0.19% lies in the top ten. The material sequenced was T cells isolated from PBMCs. The receptors shown here come from a human donor in good health.

The chain employs TRBV7-9 and TRBJ2-3; 8 bases agree with TRBD1. This CDR3 spans 15 amino acids. Trimming removed 4 bases from V and 4 bases from J; junction bases left unmatched: 7. Germline V gene sequence: CDR1 SEHNR, CDR2 FQNEAQ (reference sequence). For the CDR3, the DNA is TGTGCCAGCAGCTACGGACAGGGAGTAGCAGATACGCAGTATTTT. This encodes CASSYGQGVADTQYF.

The V gene is TRBV5-1, the J gene TRBJ1-2; 7 positions match TRBD1. The V gene end was trimmed by 3 bases and the J gene end by 5 bases; junction bases not matched to a gene: 7. Germline V gene sequence: CDR1 SGHRS, CDR2 YFSETQ. This CDR3 is built from 14 residues. CDR3 nucleotides: TGCGCCAGCAGCTCGACAGGGCAGCTTTATGGCTACACCTTC. Its protein product is CASSSTGQLYGYTF.